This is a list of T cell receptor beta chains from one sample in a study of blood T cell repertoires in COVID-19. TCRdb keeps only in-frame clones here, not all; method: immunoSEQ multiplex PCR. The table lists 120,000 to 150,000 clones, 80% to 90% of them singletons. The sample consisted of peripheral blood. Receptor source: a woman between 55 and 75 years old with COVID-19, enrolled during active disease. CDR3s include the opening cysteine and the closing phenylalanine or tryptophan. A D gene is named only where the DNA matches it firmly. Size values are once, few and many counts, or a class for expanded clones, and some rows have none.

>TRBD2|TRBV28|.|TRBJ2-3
CASSVGLAATDTQYF
TGTGCCAGCAGCGTGGGACTAGCGGCCACAGATACGCAGTATTTT
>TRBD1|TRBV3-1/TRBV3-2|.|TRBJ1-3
CASSLQGDGNTIYF
TGTGCCAGCAGCCTACAGGGGGATGGAAACACCATATATTTT
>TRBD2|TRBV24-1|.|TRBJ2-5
CATSDSGTSGKETQYF
TGTGCCACCAGTGACAGCGGGACTAGCGGAAAAGAGACCCAGTACTTC
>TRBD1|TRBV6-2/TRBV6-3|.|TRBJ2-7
CASSPPETGYYEQYF
TGTGCCAGCAGCCCACCAGAGACAGGGTATTACGAGCAGTACTTC
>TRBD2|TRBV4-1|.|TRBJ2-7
CASSPGGIGMSYEQYF
TGCGCCAGCAGCCCGGGGGGGATCGGAATGTCCTACGAGCAGTACTTC
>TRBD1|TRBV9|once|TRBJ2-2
CASSLRQGIENTGELFF
TGTGCCAGCAGCCTCAGACAGGGGATAGAGAACACCGGGGAGCTGTTTTTT
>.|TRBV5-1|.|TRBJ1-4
CASNGGGRNEKLFF
TGCGCCAGCAATGGGGGGGGACGCAATGAAAAACTGTTTTTT
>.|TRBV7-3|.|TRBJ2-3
CASSLWGQADTQYF
TGTGCCAGCAGCTTATGGGGGCAGGCAGATACGCAGTATTTT
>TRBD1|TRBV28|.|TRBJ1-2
CASSMSGGSGYTF
TGTGCCAGCAGTATGTCAGGGGGAAGTGGCTACACCTTC
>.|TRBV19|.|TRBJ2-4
CASSLLAKNIQYF
TGTGCCAGTAGTCTCCTAGCCAAAAACATTCAGTACTTC
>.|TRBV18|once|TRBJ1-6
CASSPVTGSDSPLHF
TGTGCCAGCTCACCGGTGACAGGAAGTGATTCACCCCTCCACTTT
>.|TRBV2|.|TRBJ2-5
CASSDGWGVRETQYF
TGTGCCAGCAGTGATGGGTGGGGGGTGAGGGAGACCCAGTACTTC
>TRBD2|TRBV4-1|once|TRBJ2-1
CASSRGLAGGNEQFF
TGCGCCAGCAGCCGAGGACTAGCGGGGGGAAATGAGCAGTTCTTC
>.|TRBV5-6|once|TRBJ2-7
CASSLQGLYEQYF
TGTGCCAGCAGCTTGCAGGGCCTCTACGAGCAGTACTTC
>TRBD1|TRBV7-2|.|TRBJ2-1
CASSLDRGRNEQFF
TGTGCCAGCAGCTTAGACAGGGGGCGCAATGAGCAGTTCTTC
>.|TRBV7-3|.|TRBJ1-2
CASSLSPQDGYTF
TGTGCCAGCAGCTTATCCCCCCAGGATGGCTACACCTTC
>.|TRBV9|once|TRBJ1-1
CASSAAVRTEAFF
TGTGCCAGCAGCGCGGCGGTAAGGACTGAAGCTTTCTTT
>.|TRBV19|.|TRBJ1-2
CASSIDAGQGYTF
TGTGCCAGTAGTATAGACGCCGGACAAGGCTACACCTTC
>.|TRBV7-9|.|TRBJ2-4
CASSLPGNIQYF
TGTGCCAGCAGCTTGCCGGGTAACATTCAGTACTTC
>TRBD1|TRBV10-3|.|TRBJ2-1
CAIGDRQHYNEQFF
TGTGCCATCGGGGACAGGCAACACTACAATGAGCAGTTCTTC
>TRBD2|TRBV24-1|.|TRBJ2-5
CASGGGAQETQYF
TGTGCCTCGGGGGGAGGGGCCCAAGAGACCCAGTACTTC
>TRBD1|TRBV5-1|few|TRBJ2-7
CASSKGQGVYEQYF
TGCGCCAGCAGCAAGGGACAGGGTGTATACGAGCAGTACTTC
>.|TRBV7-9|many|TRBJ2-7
CASSYGHYEQYF
TGTGCCAGCAGCTATGGCCACTACGAGCAGTACTTC
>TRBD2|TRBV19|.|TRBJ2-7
CASSPRTSGGIVYGEQYF
TGTGCCAGTAGTCCTCGGACTAGCGGGGGGATCGTGTACGGTGAGCAGTACTTC
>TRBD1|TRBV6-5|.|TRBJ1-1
CASRDQTGGNTEAFF
TGTGCCAGCAGGGACCAAACAGGGGGGAACACTGAAGCTTTCTTT